One and the same sample provided the 20 T cell receptor beta chains below, sequenced in a study of blood T cell repertoires in COVID-19. Sequenced by immunoSEQ multiplex PCR; TCRdb stores in-frame clones only, minus some. The sample gives about 190,000 clones, 65% to 85% of which show up once; roughly 3.2% is in the top ten. Material: PBMCs or T cells enriched from blood (not recorded which). All receptors derive from a woman in her thirties who had recovered from COVID-19.

V and J are TRBV27 and TRBJ1-2, with D unclear. Germline V CDR1 and CDR2: MNHEY, SMNVEV (reference sequence). CDR3 size: 17 residues. V shed 5 bases and J shed 2 bases, with 21 bases lying between them. DNA of the CDR3: TGTGCCAGCAGTCCGGATTTTTGGCAGGTGGCCAACTATGGCTACACCTTC. This translates into CASSPDFWQVANYGYTF.

The V gene is TRBV7-2, the J gene TRBJ1-2, with 10 positions matching TRBD1. V shed 8 bases and J 4 bases; nucleotides not matched to a gene: 22. CDR1 and CDR2 from the germline V gene are SGHTA and FQGNSA. The CDR3 runs to 19 residues. The DNA of the CDR3 is TGTGCCAGCTCCCCTTCGGGGGCCCGACAGGGGGCGTCGTCCTATGGCTACACCTTC. As protein: CASSPSGARQGASSYGYTF.

V gene TRBV2 combines with J gene TRBJ1-2; 10 bases align to TRBD1. CDR1 is SNHLY, CDR2 FYNNEI, per germline. The CDR3 loop spans 15 amino acids. J gave up 5 bases and V 3 bases, and 6 bases lay outside the gene matches. In DNA form, the CDR3 reads TGTGCCAGCAGTGATTTCGTGGACAGGGGGTATGGCTACACCTTC. Protein product: CASSDFVDRGYGYTF.

This chain connects TRBV3-1 (or the pseudogene TRBV3-2) to TRBJ1-2, with 8 bases aligning to TRBD1. After removal of 0 bases from V and 3 bases from J, the junction contained 6 bases not matched to a gene. The CDR3 extends over 16 amino acids. Germline-derived CDR1 and CDR2 are LGHDT and YNNKEL (reference sequence). The CDR3 DNA reads as TGTGCCAGCAGCCAAGAGCACAGGGGGTCAGACTATGGCTACACCTTC. This encodes CASSQEHRGSDYGYTF.

This clone was counted only a few times. Additional DNA sequences in this sample encode the identical CDR3. This sequence joins TRBV5-4 and TRBJ1-3; 9 bases align to TRBD1. The J segment lost 1 base and the V segment lost 0 bases, leaving 2 bases of the junction unmatched. CDR3 size: 16 residues. Germline lookup yields CDR1 SGHNT and CDR2 YYREEE (reference sequence). CDR3 sequence: CASSLAGTGSGNTIYF. The DNA of the CDR3 is TGTGCCAGCAGCTTGGCCGGGACAGGGTCTGGAAACACCATATATTTT.

In this sample, this clone turned up once. The rearrangement uses TRBV6-1 and TRBJ2-1; 8 bases are shared with TRBD2. This CDR3 spans 16 amino acids. The V gene's germline CDR1 is MNHNS and CDR2 SASEGT. The junction had 13 bases not matched to a gene; V was cut back by 6 bases and J by 6 bases. As DNA, the CDR3 is TGTGCCAGCAGGGAATCTAGCCCCGGGGGGGGCAATGAGCAGTTCTTC. As protein: CASRESSPGGGNEQFF.

This chain joins TRBV9 and TRBJ1-1; 8 nucleotides agree with TRBD1. The CDR3 is 15 amino acids. The V gene's germline CDR1 is SGDLS and CDR2 YYNGEE. The ends lost 0 bases at V and 1 base at J; junction bases unmatched: 2. The CDR3 DNA follows: TGTGCCAGCAGCGTAGCGGGACAGGCGAACACTGAAGCTTTCTTT. It codes for CASSVAGQANTEAFF. The variable domain in full, with the rest retrieved from reference TRBV9 and TRBJ1-1, is DSGVTQTPKHLITATGQRVTLRCSPRSGDLSVYWYQQSLDQGLQFLIQYYNGEERAKGNILERFSAQQFPDLHSELNLSSLELGDSALYFCASSVAGQANTEAFFGQGTRLTVV.

The table lists this clone with a few counts. J is TRBJ2-3 and V is TRBV5-1, with TRBD2 identical over 8 bases. The CDR3 length is 14 residues. Germline V gene data show CDR1 as SGHRS and CDR2 as YFSETQ. V lost 4 bases and J lost 5; bases outside the gene matches: 6. In DNA form, the CDR3 reads TGCGCCAGCAGCATGGGGCTAGCGGGAGATACGCAGTATTTT. Translation gives CASSMGLAGDTQYF.

V and J are TRBV6-5 and TRBJ1-1, with D maybe TRBD1 (6 bases). V gave up 8 bases and J gave up 1 base, with 14 bases separating them. Looked up from germline, CDR1 is MNHEY and CDR2 is SVGAGI. There are 14 residues in the CDR3. The CDR3 DNA reads as TGTGCCAGCGGCCTCGGGGGGGCGAACACTGAAGCTTTCTTT. Its protein product is CASGLGGANTEAFF.

The genes are TRBV9 and TRBJ1-6, with D tentatively TRBD1 (5 bases). This CDR3 spans 14 amino acids. V dropped 4 bases and J dropped 1 base, with 6 bases sitting between them. Germline-derived CDR1 and CDR2 are SGDLS and YYNGEE. In DNA form, the CDR3 reads TGTGCCAGCAGCAGGGGTTCCTATAATTCACCCCTCCACTTT. Amino acid sequence: CASSRGSYNSPLHF.

There are a few counts of this clone. The rearrangement uses TRBV7-2 and TRBJ1-4, with a possible D match to TRBD1 (5 bases). This CDR3 is 15 amino acids long. The germline V and J ends were trimmed by 1 base and 3 bases, with 9 bases remaining between them. Germline CDR1 SGHTA, CDR2 FQGNSA. The CDR3 region has the DNA TGTGCCAGCAGCTTAGGCGGGGCCTCTAATGAAAAACTGTTTTTT. Translation gives CASSLGGASNEKLFF.

The CDR3 coding sequence is TGTGCCAGCACGGGTACTTACAATGAGCAGTTCTTC. It translates to CASTGTYNEQFF. The chain joins TRBV28 to TRBJ2-1; D is ambiguous. V was shortened by 7 bases and J by 4 bases, with 8 bases between the two germline ends. This CDR3 is 12 amino acids long. From germline, CDR1 is MDHEN and CDR2 SYDVKM.

This clone was counted between two and nine times. Here the CDR3 reads CASKRTGNTEAFF. The CDR3, as DNA: TGTGCCAGTAAGAGGACAGGGAACACTGAAGCTTTCTTT. The chain combines TRBV19 with TRBJ1-1; 7 bases match TRBD1. The CDR3 spans 13 residues. Germline values: CDR1 LNHDA, CDR2 SQIVND (reference sequence). Germline trimming cut 7 bases from V and 1 base from J; bases unmatched to any gene: 3.

The chain recombines TRBV28 with TRBJ1-2; D is ambiguous. V was cut by 6 bases and J by 4 bases, with 12 bases left in between. CDR1 is MDHEN, CDR2 SYDVKM, per germline. CDR3 size: 13 residues. This chain's CDR3 is CASSLSPVYGYTF. CDR3 DNA: TGTGCCAGCAGCCTTAGTCCCGTCTATGGCTACACCTTC.

This chain uses TRBV5-1 with TRBJ2-7; 8 bases line up with TRBD2. The J segment lost 7 bases and the V segment lost 2 bases, leaving 5 bases of the junction unmatched. This CDR3 is built from 13 residues. Germline loops: CDR1 SGHRS, CDR2 YFSETQ. The CDR3 protein is CASSLGLAGEQYV. CDR3 bases: TGCGCCAGCAGCTTAGGTCTAGCGGGTGAGCAGTACGTC.

J is TRBJ2-3 and V is TRBV5-1; 11 bases match TRBD2. Germline V CDR1 and CDR2: SGHRS, YFSETQ. The CDR3 runs 17 residues. V trimming: 3 bases; J trimming: 2 bases; junction bases outside the gene matches: 8. For the CDR3, the DNA is TGCGCCAGCAGCTCGACGACTAGCGGGGACCACACAGATACGCAGTATTTT. It specifies CASSSTTSGDHTDTQYF.

The chain has TRBV14 and TRBJ1-2; 10 bases match TRBD1. This CDR3 spans 16 amino acids. V trimming: 3 bases; J trimming: 3 bases; junction bases outside the gene matches: 7. Germline V gene sequence: CDR1 SGHDN, CDR2 FVKESK. The CDR3 reads CASSHGTGEGDYGYTF. CDR3 coding DNA: TGTGCCAGCAGCCACGGGACAGGGGAAGGTGACTATGGCTACACCTTC.

DNA of the CDR3: TGTGCCAGCAGCTTAGGGACAGTCAAAGAGACCCAGTACTTC. It codes for CASSLGTVKETQYF. The gene calls are TRBV7-9 and TRBJ2-5, with TRBD1 as a possible D gene (6 bases). Trimming took 1 base from V and 3 from J, leaving 9 bases between them. Germline V gene sequence: CDR1 SEHNR, CDR2 FQNEAQ (reference sequence). The CDR3 sequence is 14 residues long.

As to this clone: Other DNA sequences in this specimen translate into the identical CDR3. This chain connects TRBV18 to TRBJ1-2; 7 bases match TRBD1. The CDR3 contains 13 residues. Losses at the gene ends were 6 bases for V and 3 bases for J; bases not matched to a gene: 4. Per germline, CDR1 KGHSH and CDR2 LQKENI. CDR3 region: CASSRQGDYGYTF. The CDR3 DNA is TGTGCCAGCTCCCGACAGGGCGACTATGGCTACACCTTC.

This clone was counted once. The V gene is TRBV5-6, the J gene TRBJ2-7; 7 positions match TRBD2. The DNA matches TRBJ2-1 better at its end, which makes the J call doubtful. The CDR3 length is 18 residues. The germline V gene has CDR1 SGHDT and CDR2 YYEEEE. The CDR3: CASSLAGGGRRSYNEQFF. CDR3 in DNA: TGTGCCAGCAGCTTGGCCGGCGGCGGGAGACGTTCCTACAATGAGCAGTTCTTC.